The next 10 T cell receptor beta chains were all read from a single sample in a study of cytomegalovirus exposure and HLA in healthy donors. The PCR used 60 Vbeta and 13 Jbeta primers. Sequenced by immunoSEQ multiplex PCR; TCRdb stores in-frame clones only, minus some. The sample holds some 150,000 clones, 70% to 85% seen once. Sequencing was carried out using PBMCs. These receptors all come from a middle-aged man in good health and CMV-seronegative.

This sequence joins TRBV7-2 and TRBJ2-1, with D hard to call. V dropped 5 bases and J dropped 0 bases, with 14 bases sitting between them. The CDR3 length is 16 residues. In germline, CDR1 is SGHTA, CDR2 FQGNSA. The CDR3 DNA sequence: TGTGCCAGCAGCGTCCAGGTGTTAAGCTCCTACAATGAGCAGTTCTTC. It yields the protein CASSVQVLSSYNEQFF.

The genes are TRBV6-1 and TRBJ2-7; 7 bases match TRBD1. Germline CDR1 is MNHNS and CDR2 is SASEGT. V was clipped by 7 bases and J by 1 base; unmatched bases: 7. The CDR3 is made up of 14 amino acids. CDR3 amino acids: CASKRDRHSYEQYF. The CDR3 region has the DNA TGTGCCAGCAAACGGGACAGACATTCCTACGAGCAGTACTTC.

The chain has TRBV12-1 and TRBJ2-3; the table's TRBD1 call for D was not verified on the DNA. TRBV12-1 is noted as a pseudogene. The CDR3 sequence is 18 residues long. The CDR3 reads CASSPHLRDSEGTDTQYF. The CDR3 nucleotides read TGTGCCAGCAGCCCGCACCTCCGGGACAGCGAGGGGACAGATACGCAGTATTTT.

The genes are TRBV2 and TRBJ2-1, with 8 bases that match TRBD2. The CDR3 loop spans 14 amino acids. Germline V gives CDR1 SNHLY, CDR2 FYNNEI. With 1 base clipped from V and 8 bases from J, the junction kept 4 bases outside the gene matches. CDR3 in DNA: TGTGCCAGCAGTGAAGGGCTAGCGGGCGATGAGCAGTTCTTC. Amino acid sequence: CASSEGLAGDEQFF.

The chain recombines TRBV5-1 with TRBJ2-7; D is ambiguous. Germline CDR1 is SGHRS and CDR2 is YFSETQ. V lost 2 bases and J lost 4, with 7 bases in between. The CDR3 is 12 amino acids. The CDR3 DNA reads TGCGCCAGCAGCTTATCCGAGTACGAGCAGTACTTC. Translating it yields CASSLSEYEQYF.

This chain links TRBV30 with TRBJ1-2; the match to TRBD1 covers 7 bases. The CDR3 has 13 residues. The germline CDR1 and CDR2 sequences are GTSNPN and SVGIG (reference sequence). With 4 bases clipped from V and 3 bases from J, the junction kept 5 bases outside the gene matches. The CDR3 region is CAWKEGADYGYTF. CDR3 in DNA: TGTGCCTGGAAAGAGGGGGCGGACTATGGCTACACCTTC.

CDR3 in amino acids: CASSEKGLAGYNEQFF. CDR3 nucleotides: TGCGCCAGCAGTGAGAAGGGACTAGCGGGGTACAATGAGCAGTTCTTC. The V gene is TRBV10-2, the J gene TRBJ2-1; 13 bases align to TRBD2. CDR1 WSHSY and CDR2 SAAADI come from the germline V gene. J was trimmed by 4 bases and V by 2 bases; bases with no gene match: 2. CDR3 length: 16 amino acids.

This chain uses TRBV6-6 with TRBJ2-3, with D unclear. Germline V gives CDR1 MNHNY, CDR2 SVGAGI (reference sequence). V lost 2 bases, J lost 0 bases, and 9 bases lay in between. The CDR3 loop spans 15 amino acids. The chain's CDR3 is CASSYSATSTDTQYF. Here the CDR3 DNA reads TGTGCCAGCAGTTACAGCGCTACTAGCACAGATACGCAGTATTTT.

The count of this clone is one. V and J are TRBV28 and TRBJ2-7; possible D gene TRBD2, 5 bases. Germline loops: CDR1 MDHEN, CDR2 SYDVKM. Trimming stripped 7 bases from V and 6 bases from J, with 19 bases between. The CDR3 is 14 residues long. The DNA for the CDR3 is TGTGCCAGCATGGGCGGTCCCGGCGCGGGCGAGCAGTACTTC. Translating it yields CASMGGPGAGEQYF.

The rearrangement uses TRBV27 and TRBJ1-6; 8 bases fit TRBD1. The CDR3 has 14 amino acids. V lost 6 bases, J lost 7 bases, and 5 bases stayed unmatched. CDR1 MNHEY and CDR2 SMNVEV come from the germline V gene (reference sequence). CDR3 coding DNA: TGTGCCAGCAGGGCAGGGGGCCAAAATTCACCCCTCCACTTT. It translates to CASRAGGQNSPLHF.